This T cell receptor beta chain was captured in a study of CXCR3-negative and CXCR3-positive naive CD8 T cells. Study overall: TRB reads totalled about 135 million, about 1.5 +/- 0.3 million per library.

UMI-labeled 5' RACE yielded the TRB cDNA libraries. TCRdb re-called the 5' RACE reads and gives one entry per CDR3 protein, without DNA. The sample's table shows 90,000 to 95,000 distinct CDR3 sequences. The CDR3 spans 13 residues. CDR1 and CDR2 (germline): SEHNR, FQNEAQ (reference sequence). At approximately 300,000 cells each, triplicate sorts were carried out for each CD8+ T cell subset. The TCR originated in a human donor in good health. Some clones in this sample may be carry-over from other donors' samples. Specimen: naive CXCR3- CD8+ T cells from blood. Subset: CD45RO-CCR7+CD27+CD95- naive CD8+ T cells lacking CXCR3 (TNR3-). J is TRBJ2-7 and V is TRBV7-9; TCRdb indicates TRBD2, and absent DNA this call remains unverified. The CDR3 loop is CASSLWGGYEQYF.